This T cell receptor beta chain was profiled in a study of identical twins. Overall study findings and caveats: Models underpredicted monozygotic twin sharing of out-of-frame TCR alpha.

Trimming took 0 bases from V and 0 from J, leaving 12 bases between them. The CDR3 contains 16 residues. Germline V CDR1 and CDR2: LGHNA, YSLEER. This clonotype was observed a few times. Its antigen is undetermined. MiXCR was run by TCRdb on the 5' RACE reads, yielding one entry per CDR3 protein. The repertoire includes approximately 210,000 distinct CDR3 sequences, around 6.5% of them detected once, and roughly 14% sits in the top ten. Another study also made use of these data, one on T cells expressing NK-cell markers. That source reports: Each of 6 or 7 donors carried dominant NKG2C+ clonotypes accounting for about 1.0-8% of CD8+ T cells.

V usage is TRBV4-3 and J usage is TRBJ2-7, with TRBD1 as a possible D gene (6 bases). The TCR was taken from a woman aged 18-30 years in good health. The sequenced sample was CD8+ T cells sorted from blood. CDR3 sequence: CASSQDLRGSSYEQYF. The CDR3 DNA reads TGCGCCAGCAGCCAAGATCTCAGGGGCAGCTCCTACGAGCAGTACTTC.